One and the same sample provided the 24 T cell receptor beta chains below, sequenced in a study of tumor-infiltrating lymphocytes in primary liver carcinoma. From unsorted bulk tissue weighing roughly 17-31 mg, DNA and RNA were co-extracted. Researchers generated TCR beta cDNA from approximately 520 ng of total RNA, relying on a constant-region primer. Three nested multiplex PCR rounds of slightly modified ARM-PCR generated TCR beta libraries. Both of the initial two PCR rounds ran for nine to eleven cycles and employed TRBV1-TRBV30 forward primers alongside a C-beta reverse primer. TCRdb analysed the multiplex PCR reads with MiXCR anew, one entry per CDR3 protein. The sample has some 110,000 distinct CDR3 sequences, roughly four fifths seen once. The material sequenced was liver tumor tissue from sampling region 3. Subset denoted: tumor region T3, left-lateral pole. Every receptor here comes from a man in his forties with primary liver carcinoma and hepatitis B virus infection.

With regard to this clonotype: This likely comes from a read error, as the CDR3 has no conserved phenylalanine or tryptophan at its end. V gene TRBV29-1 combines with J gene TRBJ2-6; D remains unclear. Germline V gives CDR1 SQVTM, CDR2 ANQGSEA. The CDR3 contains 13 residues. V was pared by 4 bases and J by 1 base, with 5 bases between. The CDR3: CSVAASGANVLTL. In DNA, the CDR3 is TGCAGCGTTGCTGCGTCTGGGGCCAACGTCCTGACTTTG.

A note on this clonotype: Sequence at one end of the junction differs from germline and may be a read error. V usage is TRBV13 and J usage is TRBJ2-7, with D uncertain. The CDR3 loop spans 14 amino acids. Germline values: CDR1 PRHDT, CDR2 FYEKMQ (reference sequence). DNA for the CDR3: TGTGCCAGCAGCTCCTATACTTATTCGGCCGAGCAATACTTC. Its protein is CASSSYTYSAEQYF.

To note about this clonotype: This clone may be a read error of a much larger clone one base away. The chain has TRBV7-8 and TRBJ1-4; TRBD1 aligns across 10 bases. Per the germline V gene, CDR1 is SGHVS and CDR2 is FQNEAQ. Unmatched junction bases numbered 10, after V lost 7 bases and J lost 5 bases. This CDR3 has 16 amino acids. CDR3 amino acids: CASNPQRTGGNEKLFF. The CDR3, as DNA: TGTGCCAGCAACCCCCAACGGACAGGGGGGAATGAAAAACTGTTTTTT.

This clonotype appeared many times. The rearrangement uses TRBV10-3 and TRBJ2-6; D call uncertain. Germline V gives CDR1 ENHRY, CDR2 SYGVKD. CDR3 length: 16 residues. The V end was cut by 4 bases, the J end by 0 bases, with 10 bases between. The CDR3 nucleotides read TGTGCCATCAGTGTCGGTCGGAACTCTGGGGCCAACGTCCTGACTTTC. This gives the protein CAISVGRNSGANVLTF.

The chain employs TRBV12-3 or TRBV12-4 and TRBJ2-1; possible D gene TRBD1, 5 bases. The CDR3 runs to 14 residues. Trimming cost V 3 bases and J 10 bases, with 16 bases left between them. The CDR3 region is CASSLGSVDREQFF. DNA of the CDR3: TGTGCCAGCAGTTTGGGCTCAGTTGACAGAGAGCAGTTCTTC.

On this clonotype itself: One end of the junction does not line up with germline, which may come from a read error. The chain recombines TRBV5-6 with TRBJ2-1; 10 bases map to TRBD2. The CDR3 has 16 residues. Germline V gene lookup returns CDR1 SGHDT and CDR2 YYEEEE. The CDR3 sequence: CACSPSGSGRDNQQFF. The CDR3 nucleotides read TGTGCCTGCAGCCCGTCTGGGAGCGGGAGGGACAATCAGCAGTTCTTC. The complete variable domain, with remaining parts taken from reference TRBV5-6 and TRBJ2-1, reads DAGVTQSPTHLIKTRGQQVTLRCSPKSGHDTVSWYQQALGQGPQFIFQYYEEEERQRGNFPDRFSGHQFPNYSSELNVNALLLGDSALYLCACSPSGSGRDNQQFFGPGTRLTVL.

The CDR3 reads CANRLVTLRTEAFF. The CDR3 nucleotides read TGTGCCAACAGATTAGTTACCCTGAGGACTGAAGCTTTCTTT. The genes are TRBV5-5 and TRBJ1-1; no definite D call. The CDR3 sequence is 14 residues long. V lost 9 bases to trimming and J lost 5 bases, with 20 bases between them. The germline V gene has CDR1 SGHKS and CDR2 YYEKEE (reference sequence).

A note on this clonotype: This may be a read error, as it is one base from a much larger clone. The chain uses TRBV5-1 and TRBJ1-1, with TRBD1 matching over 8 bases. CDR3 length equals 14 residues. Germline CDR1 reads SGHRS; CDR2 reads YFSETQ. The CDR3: CASSLARGRTEVFF. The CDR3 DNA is TGCGCCAGCAGCTTGGCCAGGGGGCGGACTGAAGTTTTCTTT.

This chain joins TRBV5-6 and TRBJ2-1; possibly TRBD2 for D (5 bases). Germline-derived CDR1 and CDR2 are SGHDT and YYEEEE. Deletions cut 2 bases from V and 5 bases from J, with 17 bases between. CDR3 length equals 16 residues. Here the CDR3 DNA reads TGTGCCAGCAGCTTCGGTGAGCTAGCAACTCACAATGAGCAGTTCTTC. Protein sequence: CASSFGELATHNEQFF.

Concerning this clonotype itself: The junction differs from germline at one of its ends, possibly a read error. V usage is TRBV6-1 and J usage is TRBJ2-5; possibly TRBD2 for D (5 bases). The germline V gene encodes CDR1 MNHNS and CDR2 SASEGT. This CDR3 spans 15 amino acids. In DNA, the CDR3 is TGTGCCAGCGGTGAAGCGGTGGGCGGCCAAGATAGCCAGTACTTC. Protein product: CASGEAVGGQDSQYF.

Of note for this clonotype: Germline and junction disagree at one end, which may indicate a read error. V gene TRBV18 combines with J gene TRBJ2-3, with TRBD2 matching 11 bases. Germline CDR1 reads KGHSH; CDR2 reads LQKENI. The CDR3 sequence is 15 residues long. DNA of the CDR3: TGTGGCAGCTCGTCTACTAGCGGGAGTACAGATACGCAGTATTTT. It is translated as CGSSSTSGSTDTQYF.

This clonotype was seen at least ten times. In DNA, the CDR3 is TGTGCCAGCAGTTCCCCAGGGGAACTAGCCAAAAACATTCAGTACTTC. It codes for CASSSPGELAKNIQYF. This sequence joins TRBV28 and TRBJ2-4, with D possibly being TRBD1 (6 bases). This CDR3 is 16 amino acids long. The germline gives CDR1 MDHEN, CDR2 SYDVKM. V was shortened by 4 bases and J by 0 bases, with 13 bases between the two germline ends. Full variable domain (rest looked up from reference TRBV28 and TRBJ2-4): DVKVTQSSRYLVKRTGEKVFLECVQDMDHENMFWYRQDPGLGLRLIYFSYDVKMKEKGDIPEGYSVSREKKERFSLILESASTNQTSMYLCASSSPGELAKNIQYFGAGTRLSVL.

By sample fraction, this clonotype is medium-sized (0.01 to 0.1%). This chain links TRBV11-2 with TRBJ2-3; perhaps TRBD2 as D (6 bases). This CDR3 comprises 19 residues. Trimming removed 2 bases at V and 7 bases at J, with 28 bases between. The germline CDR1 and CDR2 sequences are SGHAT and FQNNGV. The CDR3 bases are TGTGCCAGCAGCTTATCTTTGGGGGGTCGGATCGTTACAAAACATACGCAGTATTTT. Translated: CASSLSLGGRIVTKHTQYF.

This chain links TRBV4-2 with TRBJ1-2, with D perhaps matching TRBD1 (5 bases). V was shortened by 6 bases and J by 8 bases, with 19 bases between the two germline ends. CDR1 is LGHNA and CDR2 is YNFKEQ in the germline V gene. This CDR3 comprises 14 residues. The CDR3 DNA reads TGTGCCAGCAGTCACGATCGAACAGGCTGGGGCTACACCTTC. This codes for CASSHDRTGWGYTF.

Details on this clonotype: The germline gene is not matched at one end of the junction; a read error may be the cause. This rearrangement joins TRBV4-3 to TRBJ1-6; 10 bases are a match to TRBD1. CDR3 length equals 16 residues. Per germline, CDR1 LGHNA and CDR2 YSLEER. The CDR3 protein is CATSSWDRGWNSLLHF. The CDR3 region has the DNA TGCGCCACCAGCTCCTGGGACAGGGGATGGAATTCACTCCTCCACTTT.

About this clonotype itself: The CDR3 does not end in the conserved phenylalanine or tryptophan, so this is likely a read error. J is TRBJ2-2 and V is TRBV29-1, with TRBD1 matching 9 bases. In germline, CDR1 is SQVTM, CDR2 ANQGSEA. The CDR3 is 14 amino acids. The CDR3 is CSVATGGLIRELFY. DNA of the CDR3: TGCAGTGTCGCGACAGGGGGTCTGATCAGGGAGCTGTTTTAT.

This chain's CDR3 is CANSLRGRAHAQYF. DNA for the CDR3: TGTGCCAACAGCCTCCGGGGCAGGGCCCACGCGCAGTACTTC. The V and J genes are TRBV6-2 or TRBV6-3 and TRBJ2-7; perhaps D is TRBD1 or TRBD2 (5 bases each). CDR3 size: 14 residues. CDR1 and CDR2 from the germline V gene are MNHEY and SVGEGT. Between the trimmed V and J ends, which lost 10 bases and 9 bases, there was a span of 25 bases.

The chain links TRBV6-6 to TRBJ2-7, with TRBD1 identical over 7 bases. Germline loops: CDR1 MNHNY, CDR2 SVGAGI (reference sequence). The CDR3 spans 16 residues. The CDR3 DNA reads TGTGTCAACAGTTACGGGTTAGGGGGCCTAGGCGACGAGCAGTACTTC. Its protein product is CVNSYGLGGLGDEQYF.

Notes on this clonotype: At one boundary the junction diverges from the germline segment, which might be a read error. The CDR3 region is CASSLTCGRAGELFF. In DNA, the CDR3 is TGTGCCAGTAGCTTGACTTGCGGGAGGGCCGGGGAGCTGTTTTTT. The chain links TRBV13 to TRBJ2-2; 9 bases agree with TRBD2. The CDR3 consists of 15 residues. CDR1 and CDR2 (germline): PRHDT, FYEKMQ (reference sequence).

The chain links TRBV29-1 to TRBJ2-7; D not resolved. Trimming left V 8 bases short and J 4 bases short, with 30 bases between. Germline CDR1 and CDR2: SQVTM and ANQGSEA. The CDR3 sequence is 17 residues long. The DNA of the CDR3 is TGCAGCATCCTAGGGCGCATCGACGGAGCCCCCTCATACGAGCAGTACTTC. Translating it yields CSILGRIDGAPSYEQYF.

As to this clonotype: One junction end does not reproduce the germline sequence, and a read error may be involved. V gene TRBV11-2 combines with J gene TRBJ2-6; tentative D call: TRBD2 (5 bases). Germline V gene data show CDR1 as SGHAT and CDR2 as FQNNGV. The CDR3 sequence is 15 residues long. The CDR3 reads CATQRSHSGANVLTF. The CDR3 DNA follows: TGCGCCACCCAGCGGTCGCACTCTGGGGCCAACGTCCTGACTTTC.

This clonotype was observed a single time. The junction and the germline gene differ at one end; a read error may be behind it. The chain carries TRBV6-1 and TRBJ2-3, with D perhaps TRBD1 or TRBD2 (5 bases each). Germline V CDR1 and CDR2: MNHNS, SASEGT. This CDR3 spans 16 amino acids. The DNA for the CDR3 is TGTGACAGCAGTGAGATAGGAGGACACTACACAGATACGCAGTATTTT. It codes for CDSSEIGGHYTDTQYF.

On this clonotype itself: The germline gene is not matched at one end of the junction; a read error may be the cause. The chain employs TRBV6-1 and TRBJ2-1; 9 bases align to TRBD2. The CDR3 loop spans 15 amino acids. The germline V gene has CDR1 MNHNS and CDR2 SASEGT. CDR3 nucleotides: TGTGCCAGTAGTGAAGAAGCGGGAGGATACACTGAACAGTTCTTC. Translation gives CASSEEAGGYTEQFF.

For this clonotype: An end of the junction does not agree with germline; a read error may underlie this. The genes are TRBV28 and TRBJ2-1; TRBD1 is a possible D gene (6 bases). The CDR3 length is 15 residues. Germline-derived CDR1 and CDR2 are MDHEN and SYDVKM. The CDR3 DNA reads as TGTACCAGCAGCATTTATCAGGGGTCCTACAATGAGCAGTTCTTT. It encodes CTSSIYQGSYNEQFF.